This is a list of T cell receptor beta chains from one sample in a study of blood T cell repertoires in COVID-19. The protocol was immunoSEQ multiplex PCR, while the TCRdb copy is restricted to in-frame clones and leaves out a portion. The table includes more than 45,000 clones, more than 60% detected once. The sequenced material came from peripheral blood. The receptor source for this set is a human donor in a cohort sampled during active COVID-19. Each CDR3 is given with its conserved first and last residue. The order of the fields is clone size, D gene, J gene, V gene, CDR3 protein, CDR3 DNA. D genes are given only for firm matches. Clone size is not always given. Where it is, it says once, few, many or a class for expanded clones.

size: NA; D: TRBD1; J: TRBJ1-1; V: TRBV19; CDR3: CAGDRGSTEAFF; DNA: TGTGCCGGAGACAGGGGGAGTACTGAAGCTTTCTTT
size: NA; D: TRBD1; J: TRBJ2-7; V: TRBV18; CDR3: CASSPTQGAGEQYF; DNA: TGTGCCAGCTCACCGACACAGGGGGCCGGGGAGCAGTACTTC
size: NA; D: NA; J: TRBJ2-3; V: TRBV5-5; CDR3: CASSRRGPTGTDTQYF; DNA: TGTGCCAGCAGCCGCAGGGGACCGACAGGCACAGATACGCAGTATTTT
size: once; D: TRBD1; J: TRBJ1-2; V: TRBV6-5; CDR3: CASSLTGAGGYTF; DNA: TGTGCCAGCAGCCTGACAGGGGCGGGTGGCTACACCTTC
size: NA; D: TRBD1; J: TRBJ2-5; V: TRBV5-4; CDR3: CASSLPDRGKETQYF; DNA: TGTGCCAGCAGCTTGCCCGACAGGGGGAAAGAGACCCAGTACTTC
size: NA; D: TRBD1; J: TRBJ1-2; V: TRBV4-3; CDR3: CASSPHYVTGGPYGYTF; DNA: TGCGCCAGCAGCCCACACTACGTAACAGGGGGCCCGTATGGCTACACCTTC
size: NA; D: NA; J: TRBJ2-7; V: TRBV29-1; CDR3: CSVAAGYSYEQYF; DNA: TGCAGCGTTGCGGCGGGGTACTCCTACGAGCAGTACTTC
size: once; D: TRBD1; J: TRBJ1-4; V: TRBV5-6; CDR3: CASSPGQGFANEKLFF; DNA: TGTGCCAGCAGCCCGGGACAGGGTTTTGCTAATGAAAAACTGTTTTTT
size: NA; D: TRBD1; J: TRBJ1-2; V: TRBV6-5; CDR3: CASKKPGQGNYGYTF; DNA: TGTGCCAGCAAAAAACCGGGACAGGGAAACTATGGCTACACCTTC
size: once; D: NA; J: TRBJ1-1; V: TRBV3-1/TRBV3-2; CDR3: CASKGLGYTEAFF; DNA: TGTGCCAGCAAGGGGCTCGGGTACACTGAAGCTTTCTTT
size: NA; D: TRBD2; J: TRBJ2-1; V: TRBV20-1; CDR3: CSASVAGGVNEQFF; DNA: TGCAGTGCTAGTGTAGCGGGAGGCGTCAATGAGCAGTTCTTC